The subject of this entry is one T cell receptor beta chain. Its antigen is unknown. A read error is possible here, since a much larger clone lies one base away. cDNA molecules carried unique molecular identifiers, and template switching added a universal primer site. From the 5' RACE reads, TCRdb called clonotypes with MiXCR, one entry per CDR3 protein. Of 250,000 to 350,000 distinct CDR3 sequences listed, roughly 8.6% were seen once; the top ten hold roughly 2.1%. The data originate from a study of identical twins. This CDR3 spans 14 amino acids. The germline CDR1 and CDR2 sequences are SQVTM and ANQGSEA. Study observations and caveats: Cross-sectional statistics underpinned the conclusions; the same donors were not followed. Insertions were reduced in abundant cord blood beta clonotypes but not in memory repertoires.

These same records also appear under a second study, on yellow fever vaccine responses in identical twins.

This chain links TRBV29-1 with TRBJ2-7; the match to TRBD1 covers 9 bases. What was sequenced was memory (CD45RO+) T cells sorted from blood. The receptor was isolated from a woman in her late teens or twenties in good health. The CDR3 here is CSVDLGQGGYKQYF. CDR3 coding DNA: TGCAGCGTTGACCTGGGACAGGGAGGCTACAAGCAGTACTTC.